This passage covers 17 T cell receptor beta chains from one sample sequenced in a study of shared clonotypes between healthy human individuals (TCRdb year 2020). To prepare the library, the immunoSEQ multiplex PCR assay was applied. This is the immuneACCESS table as TCRdb keeps it, with only in-frame sequences that have V and J called. A part of the clones is gone; compared with another copy, unresolved V genes explain less than half, and the rest is unexplained. This sample lists about 1 million clones; 65% to 75% were detected once. The ten biggest clones cover approximately 1.5% of the sample. The sequencing input was memory CD4+ T cells sorted from blood. The cell subset or site label here, explained by the study, means: CD45RA-negative fraction. The receptors derive from a man between 18 and 29 years old in good health.

The chain has TRBV19 and TRBJ2-1, with D perhaps TRBD1 or TRBD2 (5 bases each). Trimming left V 3 bases short and J 7 bases short, with 7 bases between. The CDR3 sequence is 12 residues long. Germline CDR1 and CDR2: LNHDA and SQIVND (reference sequence). This chain's CDR3 is CASSMGPNEQFF. Here the CDR3 DNA reads TGTGCCAGTAGTATGGGACCTAATGAGCAGTTCTTC.

The rearrangement uses TRBV29-1 and TRBJ1-1; tentative D call: TRBD1 (6 bases). The germline V gene encodes CDR1 SQVTM and CDR2 ANQGSEA. This CDR3 is 13 amino acids long. The V end lost 8 bases, the J end lost 4 bases, and 17 bases lay between the germline ends. CDR3 DNA: TGCAGCTCCGAAGAAGGGGGGGGCACTGAAGCTTTCTTT. It encodes CSSEEGGGTEAFF.

J is TRBJ1-1 and V is TRBV18, with 7 bases matching TRBD1. After removal of 4 bases from V and 4 bases from J, the junction contained 9 bases not matched to a gene. The CDR3 extends over 15 amino acids. CDR1 and CDR2 (germline): KGHSH, LQKENI. The CDR3 DNA reads as TGTGCCAGCTCACAATACAGGGGCCAAGGCACTGAAGCTTTCTTT. It specifies CASSQYRGQGTEAFF.

V and J are TRBV7-9 and TRBJ1-1; TRBD1 is a possible D gene (6 bases). The CDR3 has 16 amino acids. Germline loops: CDR1 SEHNR, CDR2 FQNEAQ (reference sequence). Trimming cost V 5 bases and J 0 bases, with 16 bases left between them. The DNA of the CDR3 is TGTGCCAGCAGCAGAGTGCTGGACAGTTTGAACACTGAAGCTTTCTTT. Translated: CASSRVLDSLNTEAFF. Full variable domain (missing parts from reference TRBV7-9 and TRBJ1-1): DTGVSQNPRHKITKRGQNVTFRCDPISEHNRLYWYRQTLGQGPEFLTYFQNEAQLEKSRLLSDRFSAERPKGSFSTLEIQRTEQGDSAMYLCASSRVLDSLNTEAFFGQGTRLTVV.

The rearrangement links TRBV29-1 to TRBJ2-1, with 7 bases identical to TRBD1. Germline V lookup: CDR1 SQVTM, CDR2 ANQGSEA. The V gene end was trimmed by 4 bases and the J gene end by 7 bases; junction bases not matched to a gene: 4. CDR3 size: 12 residues. DNA of the CDR3: TGCAGCGTTGGGGACAGAGGGAATGAGCAGTTCTTC. Translating gives CSVGDRGNEQFF.

With regard to this clone: Relative to the germline gene, one junction end is altered; a read error may explain this. This specimen includes other DNA sequences encoding the same CDR3. V and J are TRBV28 and TRBJ2-7; D not resolved. The CDR3 is made up of 15 amino acids. CDR1 is MDHEN and CDR2 is SYDVKM in the germline V gene. Here the CDR3 DNA reads TGTGCCAGCAGTTCCCCCCCCAGCAGTACCTACGAGCAATACTTC. Its translation: CASSSPPSSTYEQYF. Full variable domain (remainder filled in from reference TRBV28 and TRBJ2-7): DVKVTQSSRYLVKRTGEKVFLECVQDMDHENMFWYRQDPGLGLRLIYFSYDVKMKEKGDIPEGYSVSREKKERFSLILESASTNQTSMYLCASSSPPSSTYEQYFGPGTRLTVT.

The chain employs TRBV5-4 and TRBJ2-1, with a possible D match to TRBD2 (7 bases). This CDR3 has 15 amino acids. Per germline, CDR1 SGHNT and CDR2 YYREEE (reference sequence). V was pared by 10 bases and J by 7 bases, with 24 bases between. CDR3 nucleotides: TGTGCCCACGTATTGGGGGGGCCTGGGGGAAATGAGCAGTTCTTC. It yields the protein CAHVLGGPGGNEQFF.

The V call is TRBV5-5, the J call TRBJ1-5; D perhaps matches TRBD1 (5 bases). Germline CDR1 SGHKS, CDR2 YYEKEE (reference sequence). The V end lost 5 bases, the J end lost 7 bases, and 16 bases lay between the germline ends. The CDR3 length is 14 residues. CDR3 loop: CASSLMLGGQPQHF. The CDR3 coding sequence is TGTGCCAGCAGTTTAATGCTTGGGGGGCAGCCCCAGCATTTT. Looking up the rest from reference TRBV5-5 and TRBJ1-5 gives the full variable domain: DAGVTQSPTHLIKTRGQQVTLRCSPISGHKSVSWYQQVLGQGPQFIFQYYEKEERGRGNFPDRFSARQFPNYSSELNVNALLLGDSALYLCASSLMLGGQPQHFGDGTRLSIL.

This clone showed up just once. The chain couples TRBV7-8 to TRBJ2-7; TRBD1 matches 7 bases. Losses at the gene ends were 10 bases for V and 4 bases for J; bases not matched to a gene: 10. The CDR3 has 13 amino acids. From germline, CDR1 is SGHVS and CDR2 FQNEAQ. CDR3 nucleotides: TGTGCCACTCGACAGGGCTTTTCGTACGAGCAGTACTTC. It encodes CATRQGFSYEQYF.

The gene calls are TRBV4-1 and TRBJ2-5; 7 bases agree with TRBD2. After removal of 1 base from V and 5 bases from J, the junction contained 13 bases not matched to a gene. The CDR3 is 17 residues long. From germline, CDR1 is MGHRA and CDR2 YSYEKL. CDR3 region: CASSQGLSVLGGETQYF. DNA for the CDR3: TGCGCCAGCAGCCAAGGTTTGTCGGTCTTGGGAGGGGAGACCCAGTACTTC.

This clone was picked up a small number of times. CDR3 coding DNA: TGTGCCAGTAGTAAAAACAGGGAGAGGGCTGAAGCTTTCTTT. Amino acids: CASSKNRERAEAFF. V gene TRBV19 combines with J gene TRBJ1-1; weak D call: TRBD1 (6 bases). Trimming left V 4 bases short and J 6 bases short, with 15 bases between. This CDR3 region has 14 residues. Per germline, CDR1 LNHDA and CDR2 SQIVND (reference sequence).

The chain recombines TRBV6-1 with TRBJ1-2; unclear D gene. Germline CDR1 MNHNS, CDR2 SASEGT. Deletions cut 9 bases from V and 4 bases from J, with 12 bases between. CDR3 size: 12 residues. CDR3 DNA sequence: TGTGCCAGATCCTCGGAAGGCTATGGCTACACCTTC. It codes for CARSSEGYGYTF.

This clone was seen more than once but under ten times. J is TRBJ1-6 and V is TRBV19; possibly TRBD1 for D (6 bases). Between the trimmed V and J ends, which lost 5 bases and 8 bases, there was a span of 10 bases. Germline CDR1 and CDR2: LNHDA and SQIVND (reference sequence). CDR3 length equals 13 residues. The CDR3 here is CASSLGAYSPLHF. CDR3 nucleotides: TGTGCCAGTAGTCTGGGGGCGTATTCACCCCTCCACTTT.

This clone was found a few times. The chain employs TRBV6-1 and TRBJ1-3; D gene ambiguous. CDR3 length: 13 residues. Trimming took 6 bases from V and 0 from J, leaving 6 bases between them. Per the germline V gene, CDR1 is MNHNS and CDR2 is SASEGT. The CDR3 nucleotides read TGTGCCAGCAGCGGGGACTCTGGAAACACCATATATTTT. Protein: CASSGDSGNTIYF.

V usage is TRBV5-5 and J usage is TRBJ1-6; no clear D. Trimming removed 1 base from V and 5 bases from J, with 13 bases in between. Germline CDR1 and CDR2: SGHKS and YYEKEE (reference sequence). CDR3 length: 16 residues. For the CDR3, the DNA is TGTGCCAGCAGCTTGTTAGGCGGGCAAAATAATTCACCCCTCCACTTT. Translation gives CASSLLGGQNNSPLHF.

This clone was recorded once. The gene calls are TRBV5-1 and TRBJ2-3, with TRBD2 as a possible D gene (6 bases). The CDR3 spans 14 residues. Germline CDR1 SGHRS, CDR2 YFSETQ. The germline V and J ends were trimmed by 3 bases and 2 bases, with 10 bases remaining between them. CDR3 sequence: CASSSLAATDTQYF. The CDR3 nucleotides are TGCGCCAGCAGCTCATTAGCGGCCACAGATACGCAGTATTTT.

The chain has TRBV29-1 and TRBJ2-7; the D is unclear. Germline lookup yields CDR1 SQVTM and CDR2 ANQGSEA. CDR3 length: 16 residues. The V end lost 2 bases, the J end lost 7 bases, and 24 bases lay between the germline ends. In nucleotides, the CDR3 is TGCAGCGTTGAATTGTCTTTTGGGCTAGACGCATATGAGCAGTACTTC. Translation: CSVELSFGLDAYEQYF.